Presented here are 21 T cell receptor beta chains from one specimen sequenced in a study of blood T cell repertoires in COVID-19. Some clones are missing from TCRdb's copy, which holds only in-frame ones; the method was immunoSEQ multiplex PCR. The sample has approximately 20,000 clones; 75% to 85% are singletons. Sequencing input: peripheral blood. These receptors all come from a man aged 80 or over with acute or convalescent COVID-19.

The V and J genes are TRBV28 and TRBJ1-6; the D gene is possibly TRBD1 (5 bases). Germline loops: CDR1 MDHEN, CDR2 SYDVKM. V lost 6 bases and J lost 9, with 18 bases in between. This CDR3 region has 15 residues. CDR3 coding DNA: TGTGCCAGCAGAAGTGAAAGGGTTAGGGGTTCACCCCTCCACTTT. It yields the protein CASRSERVRGSPLHF. The full variable domain, in which reference TRBV28 and TRBJ1-6 provide the parts outside the CDR3, is DVKVTQSSRYLVKRTGEKVFLECVQDMDHENMFWYRQDPGLGLRLIYFSYDVKMKEKGDIPEGYSVSREKKERFSLILESASTNQTSMYLCASRSERVRGSPLHFGNGTRLTVT.

The chain is built from TRBV7-2 and TRBJ2-2; 10 positions match TRBD1. V was pared by 5 bases and J by 1 base, with 4 bases of the junction left unmatched. CDR1 SGHTA and CDR2 FQGNSA come from the germline V gene. The CDR3 is 16 amino acids. CDR3 sequence: CASSTRTGGNTGELFF. In DNA, the CDR3 is TGTGCCAGCAGCACCCGGACAGGGGGGAACACCGGGGAGCTGTTTTTT.

J is TRBJ2-7 and V is TRBV4-3; 7 nucleotides line up with TRBD2. This CDR3 has 15 residues. Trimming removed 4 bases from V and 4 bases from J; junction bases left unmatched: 10. The germline V gene has CDR1 LGHNA and CDR2 YSLEER. Here the CDR3 reads CASSLRLAGGYEQYF. The CDR3 coding sequence is TGCGCCAGCAGCCTCAGACTAGCCGGGGGTTACGAGCAGTACTTC.

The CDR3 sequence: CASSYRAGFQPQHF. CDR3 in DNA: TGTGCCAGCAGTTACAGGGCAGGGTTTCAGCCCCAGCATTTT. This chain connects TRBV6-6 to TRBJ1-5, with TRBD1 as a possible D gene (5 bases). The CDR3 covers 14 residues. Per the germline V gene, CDR1 is MNHNY and CDR2 is SVGAGI (reference sequence). V lost 2 bases to trimming and J lost 6 bases, with 11 bases between them.

This clone has a single count. One junction end disagrees with the germline gene, perhaps due to a read error. This chain links TRBV7-9 with TRBJ2-7, with D maybe TRBD1 (6 bases). The CDR3 has 14 amino acids. Germline CDR1 reads SEHNR; CDR2 reads FQNEAQ (reference sequence). The CDR3 protein is CASSLAGDTYEQYF. As DNA, the CDR3 is TGTGCCAGCAGCCTAGCAGGGGACACCTACGAGCAGTACTTC.

J is TRBJ1-5 and V is TRBV28; D call uncertain. CDR1 MDHEN and CDR2 SYDVKM come from the germline V gene. Trimming took off 7 bases at V and 1 base at J, with 5 bases between the two ends. There are 12 residues in the CDR3. CDR3 residues: CASMGSNQPQHF. CDR3 DNA sequence: TGTGCCAGCATGGGCAGCAATCAGCCCCAGCATTTT.

The chain has TRBV28 and TRBJ1-2; D might be TRBD1 (5 bases). Germline V gene lookup returns CDR1 MDHEN and CDR2 SYDVKM. The CDR3 totals 14 residues. The ends were cut back, 5 bases at V and 4 bases at J, with 14 bases in the middle. CDR3 coding DNA: TGTGCCAGCAGTCCTGACAGAGACTCCTATGGCTACACCTTC. It codes for CASSPDRDSYGYTF.

The CDR3 coding sequence is TGTGCCAGCAGGGTGACTATCGGAGAGACCCAGTACTTC. Translation: CASRVTIGETQYF. The chain uses TRBV12-3 or TRBV12-4 and TRBJ2-5; D is possibly TRBD2 (5 bases). The V and J ends lost 6 bases and 4 bases respectively, with 12 bases between them. This CDR3 spans 13 amino acids.

The chain combines TRBV28 with TRBJ1-1; unclear D gene. CDR1 MDHEN and CDR2 SYDVKM come from the germline V gene. The CDR3 loop spans 15 amino acids. V was clipped by 3 bases and J by 3 bases, with 14 bases between them. The CDR3 nucleotides read TGTGCCAGCAGTTTTGGGGAGAGATGGGACACTGAAGCTTTCTTT. It codes for CASSFGERWDTEAFF.

The chain links TRBV5-1 to TRBJ2-1; tentative D call: TRBD2 (6 bases). Germline values: CDR1 SGHRS, CDR2 YFSETQ. The CDR3 loop spans 15 amino acids. Trimming removed 4 bases at V and 5 bases at J, with 16 bases between. The CDR3 loop reads CASSAAGSRDNEQFF. The CDR3 region has the DNA TGCGCCAGCAGCGCGGCCGGGAGTCGGGACAATGAGCAGTTCTTC.

The rearrangement links TRBV28 to TRBJ1-3; perhaps TRBD1 as D (6 bases). V lost 8 bases to trimming and J lost 0 bases, with 11 bases between them. This CDR3 contains 14 residues. The germline CDR1 and CDR2 sequences are MDHEN and SYDVKM. The CDR3 reads CASLRQDSGNTIYF. The DNA of the CDR3 is TGTGCCAGCCTTAGACAGGACTCTGGAAACACCATATATTTT.

A word on this clone: In the same sample, other DNA sequences code for this CDR3. J is TRBJ2-1 and V is TRBV28, with D perhaps TRBD2 (6 bases). CDR3 length equals 16 residues. Per the germline V gene, CDR1 is MDHEN and CDR2 is SYDVKM. The ends were cut back, 10 bases at V and 7 bases at J, with 26 bases in the middle. The CDR3 loop reads CATLSTGTGLSNEQFF. CDR3 nucleotides: TGTGCCACCCTATCGACCGGGACTGGCTTGAGTAATGAGCAGTTCTTC.

The V and J genes are TRBV7-9 and TRBJ2-3, with 15 bases identical to TRBD2. Germline V gene lookup returns CDR1 SEHNR and CDR2 FQNEAQ (reference sequence). The CDR3 contains 17 residues. The J segment lost 4 bases and the V segment lost 5 bases, leaving 7 bases of the junction unmatched. The CDR3 DNA reads as TGTGCCAGCAGCCCGCGGACTAGCGGGGGGGTGGCAGATACGCAGTATTTT. It yields the protein CASSPRTSGGVADTQYF.

The CDR3 DNA reads TGTGCCTGGAGTGGAGGTTATGGCTACACCTTC. This translates into CAWSGGYGYTF. The chain combines TRBV30 with TRBJ1-2, with no clear D. The CDR3 spans 11 residues. Trimming took 1 base from V and 5 from J, leaving 5 bases between them. Germline assignment: CDR1 GTSNPN and CDR2 SVGIG (reference sequence).

The chain combines TRBV6-2 or TRBV6-3 with TRBJ1-5; D gene unclear. CDR1 is MNHEY, CDR2 SVGEGT, per germline. This CDR3 contains 12 residues. V lost 6 bases, J lost 4 bases, and 7 bases lay in between. In nucleotides, the CDR3 is TGTGCCAGCAGCAGAGATAATCAGCCCCAGCATTTT. It translates to CASSRDNQPQHF.

This clone was recorded a few times. The gene calls are TRBV7-2 and TRBJ2-1, with D possibly TRBD2 on 5 matching bases. The CDR3 length is 16 residues. The germline gives CDR1 SGHTA, CDR2 FQGNSA. The V end lost 1 base, the J end lost 0 bases, and 10 bases lay between the germline ends. CDR3 coding DNA: TGTGCCAGCAGCTTAGGACCGGGGAACTCCTACAATGAGCAGTTCTTC. As protein: CASSLGPGNSYNEQFF. Full variable domain (outside the CDR3, taken from reference TRBV7-2 and TRBJ2-1): GAGVSQSPSNKVTEKGKDVELRCDPISGHTALYWYRQSLGQGLEFLIYFQGNSAPDKSGLPSDRFSAERTGGSVSTLTIQRTQQEDSAVYLCASSLGPGNSYNEQFFGPGTRLTVL.

The chain combines TRBV5-3 with TRBJ1-4; possibly TRBD1 for D (6 bases). Being an ORF, TRBV5-3 has a function that is uncertain. V lost 3 bases and J 6 bases, leaving 21 bases between the germline ends. The CDR3 totals 17 residues. The CDR3 nucleotides are TGTGCCAGAAGCTCCCGCGCCGGACAGAGATGGCATGAAAAACTGTTTTTT. Translated, it gives CARSSRAGQRWHEKLFF.

V usage is TRBV5-1 and J usage is TRBJ1-6; D remains ambiguous. V was trimmed by 5 bases and J by 6 bases, leaving 12 bases between them. Germline V gene lookup returns CDR1 SGHRS and CDR2 YFSETQ. CDR3 length equals 14 residues. The CDR3 protein is CASSGGPANSPLHF. CDR3 DNA sequence: TGCGCCAGCAGTGGTGGGCCCGCTAATTCACCCCTCCACTTT.

The V and J genes are TRBV28 and TRBJ1-4; TRBD1 aligns across 11 bases. Germline assignment: CDR1 MDHEN and CDR2 SYDVKM. Losses at the gene ends were 6 bases for V and 6 bases for J; bases not matched to a gene: 9. The CDR3 consists of 16 residues. CDR3 nucleotide sequence: TGTGCCAGCAGCAAGGGACAGGGGGGGGACTATGAAAAACTGTTTTTT. It encodes CASSKGQGGDYEKLFF.

This clone has only a few counts. The chain has TRBV29-1 and TRBJ1-1; 7 nucleotides line up with TRBD1. V shed 5 bases, J shed 3 bases, and the junction held 3 bases outside the gene matches. This CDR3 comprises 12 residues. Germline CDR1 reads SQVTM; CDR2 reads ANQGSEA. The CDR3 here is CSVSDRDTEAFF. The CDR3 DNA reads as TGCAGCGTTTCAGACAGGGACACTGAAGCTTTCTTT. Filled out from reference TRBV29-1 and TRBJ1-1, the complete variable domain reads SAVISQKPSRDICQRGTSLTIQCQVDSQVTMMFWYRQQPGQSLTLIATANQGSEATYESGFVIDKFPISRPNLTFSTLTVSNMSPEDSSIYLCSVSDRDTEAFFGQGTRLTVV.

This sequence joins TRBV6-2 or TRBV6-3 and TRBJ1-3, with D unclear. The CDR3 sequence is 15 residues long. Germline CDR1 is MNHEY and CDR2 is SVGEGT. The V end was cut by 5 bases, the J end by 0 bases, with 11 bases between. The CDR3, as DNA: TGTGCCAGCAGTAACGCGGGCGTCTCTGGAAACACCATATATTTT. Protein sequence: CASSNAGVSGNTIYF.